Included here is one T cell receptor (beta chain) sequence, with context. What it binds is not known. Sequencing used immunoSEQ multiplex PCR; TCRdb keeps in-frame clones, though not all of them. The sample shows about 70,000 clones, about 93% of them seen only once. The data are from a study of cytomegalovirus exposure and HLA in healthy donors. Study results and caveats: It was reported that the classifier diagnosed cytomegalovirus status with high specificity and sensitivity in both the original and validation cohorts.

Trimming cost V 1 base and J 11 bases; bases outside gene matches: 8. The germline V gene has CDR1 LNHDA and CDR2 SQIVND (reference sequence). The CDR3 contains 14 residues. The sample was PBMCs. This clonotype was sampled from a woman aged 18-29 years in good health and CMV-seropositive. The chain couples TRBV19 to TRBJ1-1; TRBD1 aligns across 9 bases. This CDR3 reads CASSIGTGGAGAFF. In DNA form, the CDR3 reads TGTGCCAGTAGTATAGGAACAGGGGGCGCCGGGGCTTTCTTT.